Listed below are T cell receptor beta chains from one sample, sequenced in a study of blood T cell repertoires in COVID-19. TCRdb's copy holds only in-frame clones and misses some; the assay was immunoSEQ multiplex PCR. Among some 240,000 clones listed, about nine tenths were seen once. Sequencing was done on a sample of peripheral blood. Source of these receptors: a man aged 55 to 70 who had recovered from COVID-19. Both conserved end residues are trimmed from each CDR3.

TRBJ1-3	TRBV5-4	ASSLDPGGTSGNTIY
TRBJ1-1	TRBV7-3	ASSRQGNTEAF
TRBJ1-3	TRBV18	ASSPPGTGLFGNTIY
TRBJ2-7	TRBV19	ASSIVAGGNYEQY
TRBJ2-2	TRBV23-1	ASSHTPSGGTGELF
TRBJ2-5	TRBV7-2	ASSLSAGGGETQY
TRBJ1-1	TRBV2	ASSGTGGANPEAF
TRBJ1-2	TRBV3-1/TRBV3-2	ASSQHRENYGYT
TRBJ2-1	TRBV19	ASSMPILAGVIEQF
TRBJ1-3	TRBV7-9	ASSPSGGSGNTIY
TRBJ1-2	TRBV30	AWAQGEAYGYT
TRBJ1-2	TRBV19	ASSIGQGNVGGYT
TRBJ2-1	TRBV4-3	ASSQEPSGSSYNEQF
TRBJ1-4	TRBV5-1	ASSFWGTGGYDEKLF
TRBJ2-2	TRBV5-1	ASSSSPGLGGTGELF
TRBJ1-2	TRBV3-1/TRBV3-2	ASSQGRGGGYRYT
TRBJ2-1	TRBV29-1	SGHSYRGGSYNEQF
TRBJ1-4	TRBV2	ASRRTGFEKLF
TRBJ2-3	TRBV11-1	ASSFEGARSTDTQY
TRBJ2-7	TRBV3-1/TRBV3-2	ASSQGKKGGYEQY
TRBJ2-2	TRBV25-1	ASSEPDRAGGELF
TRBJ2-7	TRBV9	ASSKTGLAGVEQY
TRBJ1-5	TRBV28	ASSRPFRTGQNQPQH
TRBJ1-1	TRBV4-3	ASSRETGGTEAF
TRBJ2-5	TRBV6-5	ASSYSGGTLQETQY
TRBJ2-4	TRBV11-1	ASSGQGAKNIQY
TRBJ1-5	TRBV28	ASSFRTYYSNQPQH
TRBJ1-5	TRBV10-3	AISESKGQGQPQH
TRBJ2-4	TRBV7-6	ASSSTSGGAGKNIQY
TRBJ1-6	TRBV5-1	ASSLGPNSPLH
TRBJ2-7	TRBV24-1	ATVSLGEQY
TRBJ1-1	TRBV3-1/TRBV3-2	ASSPGTLRAF
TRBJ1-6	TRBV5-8	ASSLAFRNSPLH
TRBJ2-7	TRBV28	ASNQAGGWYEQY
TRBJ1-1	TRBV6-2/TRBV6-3	ASSPRGGARAF
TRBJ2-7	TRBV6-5	ATLSTGIGEQY
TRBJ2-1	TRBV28	ASRELAPHNEQF
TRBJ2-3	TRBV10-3	AISASAPRDRGRMPDTQY
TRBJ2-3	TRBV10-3	AISGWGADTQY
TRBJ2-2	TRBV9	ASSIWDRGTGELF
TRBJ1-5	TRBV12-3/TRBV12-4	ASCNSNQPQH
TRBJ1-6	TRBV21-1	ASSKANRGQGGVNSPLH
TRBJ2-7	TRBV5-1	ASSLGLEDYEQY
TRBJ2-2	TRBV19	ASRGGAVFPGELF
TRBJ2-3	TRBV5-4	ASSFRTSGGTDTQY
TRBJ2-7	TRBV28	ASSLQGQGRSYEQY